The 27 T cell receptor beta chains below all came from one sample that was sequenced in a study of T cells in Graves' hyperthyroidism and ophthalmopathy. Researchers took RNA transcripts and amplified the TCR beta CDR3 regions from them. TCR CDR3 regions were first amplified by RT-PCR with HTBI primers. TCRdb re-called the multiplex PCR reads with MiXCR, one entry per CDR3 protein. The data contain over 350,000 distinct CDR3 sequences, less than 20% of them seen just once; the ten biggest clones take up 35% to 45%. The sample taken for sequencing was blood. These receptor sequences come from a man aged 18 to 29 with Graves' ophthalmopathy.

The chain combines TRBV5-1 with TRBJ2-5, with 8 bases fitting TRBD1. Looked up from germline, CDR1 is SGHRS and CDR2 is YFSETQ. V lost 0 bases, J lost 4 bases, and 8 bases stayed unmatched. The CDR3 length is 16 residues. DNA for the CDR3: TGCGCCAGCAGCTTGGATAACCGACAGGGGCGAGAGACCCAGTACTTC. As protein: CASSLDNRQGRETQYF.

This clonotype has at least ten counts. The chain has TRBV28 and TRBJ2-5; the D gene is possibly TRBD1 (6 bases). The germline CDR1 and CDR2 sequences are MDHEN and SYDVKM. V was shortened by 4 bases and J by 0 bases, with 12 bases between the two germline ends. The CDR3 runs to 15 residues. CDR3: CASSSGTLNQETQYF. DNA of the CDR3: TGTGCCAGCAGTTCCGGGACACTCAACCAAGAGACCCAGTACTTC.

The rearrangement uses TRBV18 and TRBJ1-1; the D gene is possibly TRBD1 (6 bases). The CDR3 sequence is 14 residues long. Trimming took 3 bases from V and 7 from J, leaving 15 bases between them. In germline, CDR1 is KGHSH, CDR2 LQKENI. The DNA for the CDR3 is TGTGCCAGCTCACCCAGACAGGAAAAGGGTGAAGCTTTCTTT. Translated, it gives CASSPRQEKGEAFF.

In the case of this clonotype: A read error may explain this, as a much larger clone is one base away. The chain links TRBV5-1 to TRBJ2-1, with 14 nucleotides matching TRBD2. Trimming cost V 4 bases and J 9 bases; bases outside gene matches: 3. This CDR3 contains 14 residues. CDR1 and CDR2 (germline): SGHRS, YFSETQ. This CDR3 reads CASSGTSGSGEQFF. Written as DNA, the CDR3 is TGCGCCAGCAGCGGGACTAGCGGGAGTGGTGAGCAGTTCTTC.

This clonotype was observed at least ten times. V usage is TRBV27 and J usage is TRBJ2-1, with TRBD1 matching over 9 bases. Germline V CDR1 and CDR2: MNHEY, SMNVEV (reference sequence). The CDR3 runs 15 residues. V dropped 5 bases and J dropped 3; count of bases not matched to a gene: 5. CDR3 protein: CASSRETGGYNEQFF. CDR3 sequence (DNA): TGTGCCAGCAGTCGAGAGACAGGGGGCTACAATGAGCAGTTCTTC.

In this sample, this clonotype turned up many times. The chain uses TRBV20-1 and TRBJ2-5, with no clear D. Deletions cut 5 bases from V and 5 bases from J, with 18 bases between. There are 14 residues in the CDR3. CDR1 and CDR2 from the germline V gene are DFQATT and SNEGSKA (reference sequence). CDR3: CSALSGSLPETQYF. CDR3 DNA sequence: TGCAGTGCTCTTTCCGGGTCACTCCCGGAGACCCAGTACTTC.

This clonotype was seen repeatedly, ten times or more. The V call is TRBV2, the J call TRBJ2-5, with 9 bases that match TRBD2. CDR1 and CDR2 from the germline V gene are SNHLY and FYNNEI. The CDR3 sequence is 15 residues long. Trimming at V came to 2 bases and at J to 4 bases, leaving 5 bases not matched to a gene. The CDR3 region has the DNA TGTGCCAGCAGTGAAAGTAGCGGGGGAAGAGAGACCCAGTACTTC. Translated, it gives CASSESSGGRETQYF.

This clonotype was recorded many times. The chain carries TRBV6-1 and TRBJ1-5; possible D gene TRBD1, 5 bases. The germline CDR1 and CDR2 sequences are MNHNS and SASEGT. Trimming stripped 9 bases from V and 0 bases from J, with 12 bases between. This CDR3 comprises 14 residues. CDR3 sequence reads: CASRQFYSNQPQHF. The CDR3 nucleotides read TGTGCCAGTAGACAGTTTTATAGCAATCAGCCCCAGCATTTT.

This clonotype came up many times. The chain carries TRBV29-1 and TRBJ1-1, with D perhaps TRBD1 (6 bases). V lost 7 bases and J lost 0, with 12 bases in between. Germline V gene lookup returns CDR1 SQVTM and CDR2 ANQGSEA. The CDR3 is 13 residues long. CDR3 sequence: CSAGVFLNTEAFF. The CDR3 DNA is TGCAGCGCAGGGGTGTTTCTGAACACTGAAGCTTTCTTT.

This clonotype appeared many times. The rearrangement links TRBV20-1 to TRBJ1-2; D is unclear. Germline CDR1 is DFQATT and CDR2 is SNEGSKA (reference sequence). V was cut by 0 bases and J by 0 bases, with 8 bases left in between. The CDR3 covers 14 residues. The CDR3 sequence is CSARDDAPNYGYTF. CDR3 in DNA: TGCAGTGCTAGAGATGACGCCCCTAACTATGGCTACACCTTC.

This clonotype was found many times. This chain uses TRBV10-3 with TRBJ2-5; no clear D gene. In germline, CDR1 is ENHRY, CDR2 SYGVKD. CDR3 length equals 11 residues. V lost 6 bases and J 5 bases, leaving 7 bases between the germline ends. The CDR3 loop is CAIRSGETQYF. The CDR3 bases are TGTGCCATCAGGTCCGGGGAGACCCAGTACTTC.

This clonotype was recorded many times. This CDR3 is CASLSGGRGEQFF. The CDR3 bases are TGTGCCAGCCTTAGCGGGGGGCGGGGTGAGCAGTTCTTC. The V and J genes are TRBV7-9 and TRBJ2-1, with 10 bases lining up with TRBD2. Trimming took 8 bases from V and 9 from J; bases not matched to a gene: 7. In germline, CDR1 is SEHNR, CDR2 FQNEAQ (reference sequence). The CDR3 runs to 13 residues.

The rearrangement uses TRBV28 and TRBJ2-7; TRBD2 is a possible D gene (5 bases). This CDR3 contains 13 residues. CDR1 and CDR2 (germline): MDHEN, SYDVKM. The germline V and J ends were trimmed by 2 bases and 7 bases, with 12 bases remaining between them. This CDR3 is CASSLSAPGEQYF. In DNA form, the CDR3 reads TGTGCCAGCAGTTTAAGTGCTCCGGGGGAGCAGTACTTC.

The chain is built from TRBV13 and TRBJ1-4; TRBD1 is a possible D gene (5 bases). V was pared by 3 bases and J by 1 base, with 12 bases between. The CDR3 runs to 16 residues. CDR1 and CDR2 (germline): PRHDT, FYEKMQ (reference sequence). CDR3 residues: CASSLKTDETNEKLFF. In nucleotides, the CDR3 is TGTGCCAGCAGCTTGAAGACAGATGAAACTAATGAAAAACTGTTTTTT. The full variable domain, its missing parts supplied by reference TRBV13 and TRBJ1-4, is AAGVIQSPRHLIKEKRETATLKCYPIPRHDTVYWYQQGPGQDPQFLISFYEKMQSDKGSIPDRFSAQQFSDYHSELNMSSLELGDSALYFCASSLKTDETNEKLFFGSGTQLSVL.

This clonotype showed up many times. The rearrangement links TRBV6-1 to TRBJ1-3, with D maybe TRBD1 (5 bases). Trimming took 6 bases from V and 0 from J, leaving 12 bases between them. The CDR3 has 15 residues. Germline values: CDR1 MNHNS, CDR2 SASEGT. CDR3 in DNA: TGTGCCAGCAGACCGTTTACAGGCTCTGGAAACACCATATATTTT. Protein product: CASRPFTGSGNTIYF.

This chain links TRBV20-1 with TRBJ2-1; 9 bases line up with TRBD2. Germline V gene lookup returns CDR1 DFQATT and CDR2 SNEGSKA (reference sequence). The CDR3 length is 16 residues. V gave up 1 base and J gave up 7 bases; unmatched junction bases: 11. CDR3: CSARARRAGGFNEQFF. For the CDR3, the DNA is TGCAGTGCTAGAGCAAGGCGTGCGGGAGGGTTTAATGAGCAGTTCTTC.

This CDR3 is CASSPPRHPRNYGYTF. CDR3 in DNA: TGTGCCAGCTCACCACCAAGACACCCCAGGAACTATGGCTACACCTTC. The chain joins TRBV18 to TRBJ1-2; D gene unclear. The CDR3 extends over 16 amino acids. V lost 0 bases, J lost 2 bases, and 13 bases lay in between. Germline assignment: CDR1 KGHSH and CDR2 LQKENI.

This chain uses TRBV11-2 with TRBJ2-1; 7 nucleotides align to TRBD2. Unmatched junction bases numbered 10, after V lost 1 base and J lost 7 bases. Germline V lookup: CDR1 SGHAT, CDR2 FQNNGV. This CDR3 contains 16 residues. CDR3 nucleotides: TGTGCCAGCAGCTTAGTGGGGGGAGGGCCAGTAAATGAGCAGTTCTTC. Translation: CASSLVGGGPVNEQFF.

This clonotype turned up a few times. CDR3: CAISDPSVRTDTQYF. In nucleotides, the CDR3 is TGTGCCATCAGTGATCCGTCAGTACGCACAGATACGCAGTATTTT. V is TRBV10-3 and J is TRBJ2-3; D ambiguous. The germline V gene has CDR1 ENHRY and CDR2 SYGVKD. This CDR3 is built from 15 residues. V gave up 3 bases and J gave up 1 base, with 11 bases separating them.

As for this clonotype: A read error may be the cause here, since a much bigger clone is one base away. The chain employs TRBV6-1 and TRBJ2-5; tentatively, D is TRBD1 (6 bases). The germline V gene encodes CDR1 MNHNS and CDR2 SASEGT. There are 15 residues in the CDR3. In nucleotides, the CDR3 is TGTTCCAGCACCTACCTAGGACAGCAACAAGAGACCCAGTACTTC. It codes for CSSTYLGQQQETQYF.

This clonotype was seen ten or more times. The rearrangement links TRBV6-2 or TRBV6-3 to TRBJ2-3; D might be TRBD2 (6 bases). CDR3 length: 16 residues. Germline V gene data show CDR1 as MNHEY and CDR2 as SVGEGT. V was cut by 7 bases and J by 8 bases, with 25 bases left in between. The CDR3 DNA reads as TGTGCCAGCACTCTAAAACGGGACTCAAAGTCGGCTACGCAGTATTTT. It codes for CASTLKRDSKSATQYF.

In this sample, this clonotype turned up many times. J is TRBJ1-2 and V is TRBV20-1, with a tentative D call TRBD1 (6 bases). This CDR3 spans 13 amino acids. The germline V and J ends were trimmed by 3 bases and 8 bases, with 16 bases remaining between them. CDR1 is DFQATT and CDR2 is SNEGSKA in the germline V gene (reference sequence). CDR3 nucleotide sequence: TGCAGTGCTAGGATCCAAGGGGGGGTCGGCTACACCTTC. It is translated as CSARIQGGVGYTF.

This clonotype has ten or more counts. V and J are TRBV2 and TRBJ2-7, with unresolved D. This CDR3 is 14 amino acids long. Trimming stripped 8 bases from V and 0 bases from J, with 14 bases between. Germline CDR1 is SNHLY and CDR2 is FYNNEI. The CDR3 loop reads CASGVSGFSYEQYF. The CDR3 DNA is TGTGCCAGCGGGGTTTCAGGATTCTCCTACGAGCAGTACTTC.

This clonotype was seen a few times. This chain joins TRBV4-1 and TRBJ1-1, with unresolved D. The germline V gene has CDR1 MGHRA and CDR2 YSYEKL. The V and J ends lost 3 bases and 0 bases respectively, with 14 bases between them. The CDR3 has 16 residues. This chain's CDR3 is CASSQPGRAMNTEAFF. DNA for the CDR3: TGCGCCAGCAGCCAGCCCGGACGGGCCATGAACACTGAAGCTTTCTTT.

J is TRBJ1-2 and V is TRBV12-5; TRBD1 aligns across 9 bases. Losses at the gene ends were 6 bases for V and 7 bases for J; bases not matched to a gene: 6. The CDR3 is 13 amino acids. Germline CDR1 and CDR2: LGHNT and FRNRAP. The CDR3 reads CASGTGGAAGYTF. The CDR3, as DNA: TGTGCTAGTGGAACAGGGGGCGCAGCTGGCTACACCTTC.

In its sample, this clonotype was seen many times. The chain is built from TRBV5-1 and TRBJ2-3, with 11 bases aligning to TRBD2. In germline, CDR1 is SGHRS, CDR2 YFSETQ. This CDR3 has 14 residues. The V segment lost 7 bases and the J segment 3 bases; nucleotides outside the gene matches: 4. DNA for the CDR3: TGCGCCAGCGAGATAGCGGGGGGGACAGATACGCAGTATTTT. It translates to CASEIAGGTDTQYF. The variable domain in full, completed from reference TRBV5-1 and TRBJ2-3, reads KAGVTQTPRYLIKTRGQQVTLSCSPISGHRSVSWYQQTPGQGLQFLFEYFSETQRNKGNFPGRFSGRQFSNSRSEMNVSTLELGDSALYLCASEIAGGTDTQYFGPGTRLTVL.

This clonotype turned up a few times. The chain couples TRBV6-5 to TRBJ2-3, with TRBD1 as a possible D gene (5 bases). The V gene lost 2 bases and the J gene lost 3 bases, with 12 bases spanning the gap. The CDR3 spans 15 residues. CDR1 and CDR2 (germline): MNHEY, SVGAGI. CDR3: CASSYQGVGTDTQYF. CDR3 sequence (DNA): TGTGCCAGCAGTTACCAGGGTGTTGGTACAGATACGCAGTATTTT.